This T cell receptor beta chain was profiled in a study of T-cell reconstitution after alpha-beta-depleted transplantation in children. General study points: Expanded graft clones, several hundred of them, were reportedly the source of alpha-beta T cells about two months after transplant. Surviving recipient T cells and thymic progenitors accounted for the high day-60 TCRbeta diversity observed in some patients. T-cell counts and diversity were attributed mostly to newly produced T cells one year after transplant.

CDR3 length: 14 residues. Trimming removed 5 bases from V and 8 bases from J, with 15 bases in between. Germline V CDR1 and CDR2: SGHTA, FQGNSA. This clonotype has a count of ten or more. The antigen remains undetermined. The TCRbeta library was prepared with unique molecular identifiers. TCRdb recomputed calls from the PCR reads with MiXCR, one row per CDR3 protein. This sample yields about 90,000 distinct CDR3 sequences, of which 15% to 18% are seen a single time; around 19% belongs to the top ten. The receptor's source is a male patient aged 2 to 10 who had a stem cell transplant for acute lymphoblastic leukemia, so the T cells may come from the graft donor. The sample in question was PBMCs, mostly from graft donor cells, obtained 180 days after TCRalphabeta/CD19-depleted stem cell transplant. This chain links TRBV7-2 with TRBJ1-4, with D maybe TRBD1 (6 bases). The CDR3 nucleotides read TGTGCCAGCAGCCCACAGGGTTCGGGGGAAAAACTGTTTTTT. Translated, it gives CASSPQGSGEKLFF.